The rows below give T cell receptor beta chains drawn from one sample of a study of technical replicates of blood from a handful of donors. Assay used: immunoSEQ multiplex PCR; TCRdb lists only in-frame clones, some missing. The table includes about 73,000 clones, 90% detected once. The sample was PBMCs. These TCRs come from a human donor in good health. Some clones in this sample may be carry-over from other donors' samples. Both conserved end residues are part of each CDR3. Each record gives: CDR3 length, D gene, J gene, V gene, clone size, CDR3 protein, CDR3 DNA. The D gene is left open where the match is weak. For some rows the clone size is stated as once, few or many, or as a class when expanded; others skip it.

length: 16
D: NA
J: TRBJ1-3
V: TRBV7-6
size: NA
CDR3: CASSLNTGSSGNTIYF
DNA: TGTGCCAGCAGCTTAAACACTGGGAGCTCTGGAAACACCATATATTTT

length: 16
D: TRBD1
J: TRBJ2-7
V: TRBV18
size: NA
CDR3: CASSPWTGALSYEQYF
DNA: TGTGCCAGCTCACCCTGGACAGGGGCCCTCTCCTACGAGCAGTACTTC

length: 14
D: NA
J: TRBJ1-1
V: TRBV18
size: NA
CDR3: CASSPQRGGPEAFF
DNA: TGTGCCAGCTCACCGCAGCGCGGGGGACCTGAAGCTTTCTTT

length: 16
D: TRBD1
J: TRBJ1-5
V: TRBV19
size: NA
CDR3: CASSIMAGGRNQPQHF
DNA: TGTGCCAGTAGTATAATGGCAGGGGGACGTAATCAGCCCCAGCATTTT

length: 13
D: NA
J: TRBJ1-5
V: TRBV7-2
size: NA
CDR3: CASSAIGGQPQHF
DNA: TGTGCCAGCAGCGCCATAGGGGGACAGCCCCAGCATTTT

length: 14
D: NA
J: TRBJ1-4
V: TRBV6-6
size: NA
CDR3: CASTSGTTNEKLFF
DNA: TGTGCCAGCACCTCCGGTACAACTAATGAAAAACTGTTTTTT

length: 14
D: NA
J: TRBJ1-5
V: TRBV19
size: once
CDR3: CASSIDRSNQPQHF
DNA: TGTGCCAGTAGTATAGACCGTAGCAATCAGCCCCAGCATTTT

length: 13
D: NA
J: TRBJ1-2
V: TRBV5-4
size: NA
CDR3: CASSLAWAYGYTF
DNA: TGTGCCAGCAGCTTGGCCTGGGCCTATGGCTACACCTTC

length: 14
D: TRBD2
J: TRBJ2-3
V: TRBV5-1
size: once
CDR3: CASNGLAGLDTQYF
DNA: TGCGCCAGCAACGGGCTAGCGGGGTTGGATACGCAGTATTTT

length: 15
D: NA
J: TRBJ1-2
V: TRBV6-6
size: NA
CDR3: CASSWAPEGKDGYTF
DNA: TGTGCCAGCAGTTGGGCCCCGGAAGGAAAGGATGGCTACACCTTC

length: 14
D: NA
J: TRBJ1-2
V: TRBV7-2
size: NA
CDR3: CASSLDSRRGGYTF
DNA: TGTGCCAGCAGCTTAGATTCTCGCCGCGGTGGCTACACCTTC

length: 17
D: NA
J: TRBJ2-1
V: TRBV7-2
size: NA
CDR3: CASSPEGQGGAYNEQFF
DNA: TGTGCCAGCAGTCCAGAGGGGCAGGGGGGAGCCTACAATGAGCAGTTCTTC

length: 14
D: NA
J: TRBJ2-7
V: TRBV5-4
size: NA
CDR3: CASSLFSRGGEQYF
DNA: TGTGCCAGCAGCTTGTTTTCTAGGGGTGGAGAGCAGTACTTC

length: 14
D: TRBD1
J: TRBJ1-1
V: TRBV4-1
size: few
CDR3: CASSQGTGYTEAFF
DNA: TGCGCCAGCAGCCAAGGGACAGGATACACTGAAGCTTTCTTT

length: 15
D: NA
J: TRBJ1-2
V: TRBV4-1
size: NA
CDR3: CASSQGTASNYGYTF
DNA: TGCGCCAGCAGCCAAGGGACAGCATCTAACTATGGCTACACCTTC

length: 17
D: TRBD2
J: TRBJ2-1
V: TRBV19
size: NA
CDR3: CASSIDLVASGSNEQFF
DNA: TGTGCCAGTAGTATAGATCTCGTGGCTAGCGGGAGTAATGAGCAGTTCTTC

length: 15
D: NA
J: TRBJ2-3
V: TRBV6-4
size: once
CDR3: CASSDSNGPADTQYF
DNA: TGTGCCAGCAGTGACTCGAATGGGCCGGCGGATACGCAGTATTTT

length: 11
D: TRBD2
J: TRBJ2-1
V: TRBV6-5
size: NA
CDR3: CASWGGIEQFF
DNA: TGTGCCAGTTGGGGGGGAATTGAGCAGTTCTTC

length: 15
D: NA
J: TRBJ2-3
V: TRBV13
size: NA
CDR3: CASSLSGVVSDTQYF
DNA: TGTGCCAGCAGCTTATCGGGGGTAGTCTCAGATACGCAGTATTTT

length: 15
D: TRBD1
J: TRBJ2-7
V: TRBV5-4
size: NA
CDR3: CASSHRDRVSYEQYF
DNA: TGTGCCAGCAGCCACCGGGACAGGGTGTCCTACGAGCAGTACTTC

length: 13
D: NA
J: TRBJ2-5
V: TRBV5-1
size: NA
CDR3: CASSFLVQETQYF
DNA: TGCGCCAGCAGCTTCCTCGTCCAAGAGACCCAGTACTTC

length: 15
D: NA
J: TRBJ2-3
V: TRBV7-9
size: NA
CDR3: CASSLAGGTTDTQYF
DNA: TGTGCCAGCAGCTTAGCGGGGGGTACCACAGATACGCAGTATTTT

length: 15
D: NA
J: TRBJ2-7
V: TRBV6-5
size: NA
CDR3: CASSPSLASLSEQYF
DNA: TGTGCCAGCAGCCCCTCTCTTGCCTCTCTCAGCGAGCAGTACTTC

length: 15
D: NA
J: TRBJ2-7
V: TRBV18
size: NA
CDR3: CASSPGFGRAEEQYF
DNA: TGTGCCAGCTCACCTGGGTTTGGCAGGGCGGAGGAGCAGTACTTC

length: 12
D: NA
J: TRBJ1-4
V: TRBV29-1
size: NA
CDR3: CSVVLTDEKLFF
DNA: TGCAGCGTTGTGTTGACAGACGAAAAACTGTTTTTT

length: 15
D: TRBD2
J: TRBJ2-5
V: TRBV7-9
size: NA
CDR3: CASSSGLARSETQYF
DNA: TGTGCCAGCAGCTCCGGACTAGCCCGGTCGGAGACCCAGTACTTC

length: 17
D: TRBD1
J: TRBJ1-2
V: TRBV4-2
size: NA
CDR3: CASSQDPGQEGIYGYTF
DNA: TGTGCCAGCAGCCAAGACCCGGGACAGGAGGGTATCTATGGCTACACCTTC

length: 15
D: TRBD1
J: TRBJ2-7
V: TRBV6-6
size: NA
CDR3: CASSYETGNSYEQYF
DNA: TGTGCCAGCAGTTACGAGACAGGGAACTCCTACGAGCAGTACTTC

length: 11
D: TRBD1
J: TRBJ1-2
V: TRBV5-6
size: NA
CDR3: CASSFRTGYTF
DNA: TGTGCCAGCAGCTTTCGGACAGGGTACACCTTC

length: 14
D: TRBD1
J: TRBJ2-5
V: TRBV28
size: NA
CDR3: CASKGTGGKETQYF
DNA: TGTGCCAGCAAGGGGACAGGGGGCAAAGAGACCCAGTACTTC

length: 13
D: NA
J: TRBJ2-5
V: TRBV2
size: NA
CDR3: CASISPGEETQYF
DNA: TGTGCCAGCATAAGCCCGGGGGAAGAGACCCAGTACTTC

length: 12
D: TRBD1
J: TRBJ1-4
V: TRBV4-3
size: NA
CDR3: CASSQTGGQLFF
DNA: TGCGCCAGCAGCCAAACAGGGGGGCAACTGTTTTTT

length: 13
D: TRBD1
J: TRBJ1-1
V: TRBV27
size: NA
CDR3: CASSPGGITEAFF
DNA: TGTGCCAGCAGCCCAGGGGGCATCACTGAAGCTTTCTTT

length: 17
D: TRBD1
J: TRBJ2-3
V: TRBV7-9
size: NA
CDR3: CASSLVTGTGSGSTQYF
DNA: TGTGCCAGCAGCTTAGTCACCGGGACAGGGAGTGGCAGTACGCAGTATTTT

length: 16
D: NA
J: TRBJ2-1
V: TRBV5-1
size: NA
CDR3: CASSSTGVTPYNEQFF
DNA: TGCGCCAGCAGCTCCACAGGCGTGACGCCCTACAATGAGCAGTTCTTC

length: 16
D: TRBD2
J: TRBJ2-1
V: TRBV4-3
size: once
CDR3: CASSQDRAGAYNEQFF
DNA: TGCGCCAGCAGCCAAGATAGGGCGGGAGCCTACAATGAGCAGTTCTTC

length: 13
D: NA
J: TRBJ1-6
V: TRBV7-3
size: NA
CDR3: CASSPAVGSPLHF
DNA: TGTGCCAGCAGCCCCGCGGTTGGGTCACCCCTCCACTTT

length: 14
D: TRBD1
J: TRBJ2-5
V: TRBV27
size: NA
CDR3: CASSILQGGETQYF
DNA: TGTGCCAGCAGTATATTACAGGGGGGAGAGACCCAGTACTTC

length: 17
D: TRBD1
J: TRBJ2-1
V: TRBV5-5
size: NA
CDR3: CASSLGQGAHRDNEQFF
DNA: TGTGCCAGCAGCTTGGGACAGGGGGCTCACAGGGATAATGAGCAGTTCTTC

length: 15
D: TRBD1
J: TRBJ2-3
V: TRBV6-5
size: NA
CDR3: CASSYTGEITDTQYF
DNA: TGTGCCAGCAGTTATACAGGGGAAATCACAGATACGCAGTATTTT

length: 16
D: NA
J: TRBJ2-7
V: TRBV7-2
size: NA
CDR3: CASSYFASQGSYEQYF
DNA: TGTGCCAGCAGTTATTTTGCTAGTCAGGGGTCCTACGAGCAGTACTTC

length: 17
D: TRBD1
J: TRBJ2-6
V: TRBV6-4
size: NA
CDR3: CASSDSNRGNGANVLTF
DNA: TGTGCCAGCAGTGACTCGAACAGGGGGAATGGGGCCAACGTCCTGACTTTC

length: 15
D: TRBD2
J: TRBJ2-1
V: TRBV6-5
size: NA
CDR3: CASSYYGLGGNEQFF
DNA: TGTGCCAGCAGTTACTACGGACTAGGCGGAAATGAGCAGTTCTTC

length: 13
D: NA
J: TRBJ2-7
V: TRBV7-7
size: NA
CDR3: CASIQDGFYEQYF
DNA: TGTGCCAGCATCCAAGACGGGTTCTACGAGCAGTACTTC

length: 17
D: NA
J: TRBJ2-1
V: TRBV5-1
size: NA
CDR3: CASSLARAASAHNEQFF
DNA: TGCGCCAGCAGCTTGGCGCGGGCTGCTAGCGCCCACAATGAGCAGTTCTTC

length: 20
D: TRBD2
J: TRBJ2-4
V: TRBV18
size: NA
CDR3: CASSLSGLAGANKAKNIQYF
DNA: TGTGCCAGCTCACTCTCGGGACTAGCGGGTGCTAATAAAGCCAAAAACATTCAGTACTTC

length: 14
D: NA
J: TRBJ1-2
V: TRBV7-9
size: NA
CDR3: CASSLVGGNYGYTF
DNA: TGTGCCAGCAGCTTAGTCGGCGGGAACTATGGCTACACCTTC

length: 15
D: TRBD2
J: TRBJ2-7
V: TRBV6-1
size: NA
CDR3: CAITTGKAGEHEQYF
DNA: TGTGCCATCACAACGGGTAAAGCGGGAGAACACGAGCAGTACTTC

length: 16
D: TRBD1
J: TRBJ1-5
V: TRBV18
size: few
CDR3: CASSPSSTGFNQPQHF
DNA: TGTGCCAGCTCACCTAGCTCGACAGGGTTTAATCAGCCCCAGCATTTT

length: 15
D: NA
J: TRBJ2-2
V: TRBV2
size: NA
CDR3: CASSESPGRTGELFF
DNA: TGTGCCAGCAGTGAGTCCCCAGGGAGGACCGGGGAGCTGTTTTTT

length: 16
D: TRBD2
J: TRBJ2-5
V: TRBV9
size: NA
CDR3: CASSAGTSGRKETQYF
DNA: TGTGCCAGCAGCGCAGGGACTAGCGGGAGAAAAGAGACCCAGTACTTC